This T cell receptor beta chain was retrieved from a study of T cell responses to AZD1222 COVID-19 vaccine. Some clones are missing from TCRdb's copy, which holds only in-frame ones; the method was immunoSEQ multiplex PCR. Among roughly 100,000 clones listed, around 90% were seen once. The CDR3 is 13 residues long. V was cut by 8 bases and J by 6 bases, with 14 bases left in between. Germline lookup yields CDR1 SNHLY and CDR2 FYNNEI. The genes are TRBV2 and TRBJ1-3; D may be TRBD1 (6 bases). The TCR comes from an adult in good health. The sequencing used peripheral blood, collected on day 0 of AZD1222 vaccination. CDR3 region: CASGGRTENTIYF. The DNA of the CDR3 is TGTGCCAGCGGGGGAAGGACAGAAAACACCATATATTTT.